These 18 T cell receptor beta chains originate from one sample sequenced in a study of CD8 T cells in ankylosing spondylitis. TCRdb ran MiXCR on the 5' RACE reads and lists one entry per CDR3 protein. The data show 300,000 to 350,000 distinct CDR3 sequences, with less than 25% seen just once and roughly 3.6% held by the top ten. The material sequenced was blood, either unsorted or a sorted T cell fraction (not recorded which). The receptors were sampled from a female donor with ankylosing spondylitis or in good health (not recorded which).

Ten or more counts support this clonotype. The rearrangement links TRBV12-3 or TRBV12-4 to TRBJ1-4, with 7 bases lining up with TRBD1. V dropped 6 bases and J dropped 5; count of bases not matched to a gene: 6. The CDR3 extends over 14 amino acids. For the CDR3, the DNA is TGTGCCAGCAGGGGGGACAGTGTAAATGAAAAACTGTTTTTT. Protein product: CASRGDSVNEKLFF.

This clonotype was seen many times. The chain couples TRBV12-3 or TRBV12-4 to TRBJ2-3; D call uncertain. CDR3 length: 13 residues. V dropped 10 bases and J dropped 4 bases, with 15 bases sitting between them. The CDR3 region is CATTLRPPDTQYF. The CDR3 DNA is TGTGCCACCACTCTTCGGCCGCCAGATACGCAGTATTTT.

This clonotype has a count of ten or more. V and J are TRBV20-1 and TRBJ1-5; D is undetermined. The CDR3 sequence is 14 residues long. Looked up from germline, CDR1 is DFQATT and CDR2 is SNEGSKA (reference sequence). V dropped 1 base and J dropped 2 bases, with 9 bases sitting between them. DNA of the CDR3: TGCAGTGCTAGAGGGGGTTGGGGCAATCAGCCCCAGCATTTT. Amino acid sequence: CSARGGWGNQPQHF.

This chain uses TRBV20-1 with TRBJ2-7; 7 bases map to TRBD1. The V gene end was trimmed by 6 bases and the J gene end by 2 bases; junction bases not matched to a gene: 10. This CDR3 has 14 residues. The V gene's germline CDR1 is DFQATT and CDR2 SNEGSKA (reference sequence). The CDR3 sequence is CSAPGQVNTYEQYF. The CDR3 DNA is TGCAGTGCACCTGGACAGGTGAATACCTACGAGCAGTACTTC.

This clonotype was detected a few times. This chain joins TRBV5-1 and TRBJ2-1; 9 positions match TRBD2. This CDR3 spans 14 amino acids. V lost 0 bases, J lost 5 bases, and 0 bases stayed unmatched. Germline V CDR1 and CDR2: SGHRS, YFSETQ. CDR3 region: CASSLGLADNEQFF. The CDR3 DNA reads as TGCGCCAGCAGCTTGGGACTAGCGGACAATGAGCAGTTCTTC.

This clonotype showed up just a few times. This chain uses TRBV7-2 with TRBJ2-2; D remains ambiguous. Germline CDR1 reads SGHTA; CDR2 reads FQGNSA. The V end lost 7 bases, the J end lost 5 bases, and 20 bases lay between the germline ends. This CDR3 comprises 16 residues. CDR3 sequence: CASTPLRVLGTGELFF. The CDR3 DNA reads TGTGCCAGCACCCCGCTTAGGGTCTTGGGTACCGGGGAGCTGTTTTTT.

The chain has TRBV12-3 or TRBV12-4 and TRBJ2-3; D is unresolved. V was clipped by 5 bases and J by 9 bases, with 18 bases between them. The CDR3 has 14 amino acids. CDR3: CASSPRDNLVTQYF. The DNA of the CDR3 is TGTGCCAGCAGTCCTAGGGATAACTTGGTGACGCAGTATTTT.

V is TRBV11-2 and J is TRBJ2-1, with TRBD1 identical over 10 bases. Germline V gives CDR1 SGHAT, CDR2 FQNNGV. This CDR3 contains 16 residues. After removal of 4 bases from V and 1 base from J, the junction contained 4 bases not matched to a gene. The CDR3 protein is CASSSRTGGSYNEQFF. Written as DNA, the CDR3 is TGTGCCAGCAGCTCACGGACAGGGGGTTCCTACAATGAGCAGTTCTTC.

CDR3 amino acids: CASSQDTGYTF. The CDR3 DNA reads as TGTGCCAGCAGCCAAGACACGGGGTACACCTTC. The V gene is TRBV14, the J gene TRBJ1-2; unclear D gene. Per germline, CDR1 SGHDN and CDR2 FVKESK. Trimming removed 0 bases from V and 11 bases from J, with 7 bases in between. This CDR3 has 11 amino acids.

The chain carries TRBV20-1 and TRBJ2-7, with 7 bases matching TRBD2. Trimming took 1 base from V and 5 from J; bases not matched to a gene: 11. Looked up from germline, CDR1 is DFQATT and CDR2 is SNEGSKA (reference sequence). The CDR3 totals 15 residues. The CDR3 DNA sequence: TGCAGTGCTAGAGTGCCCCATGGCGGGAGCGACGAGCAGTACTTC. It codes for CSARVPHGGSDEQYF.

This chain's CDR3 is CSAREGGREETQYF. The CDR3, as DNA: TGCAGTGCTAGAGAGGGAGGTCGTGAAGAGACCCAGTACTTC. The V call is TRBV20-1, the J call TRBJ2-5, with D possibly TRBD2 on 6 matching bases. Germline loops: CDR1 DFQATT, CDR2 SNEGSKA (reference sequence). This CDR3 is 14 amino acids long. The V end lost 0 bases, the J end lost 3 bases, and 11 bases lay between the germline ends.

This rearrangement joins TRBV27 to TRBJ1-6; no definite D call. CDR1 and CDR2 (germline): MNHEY, SMNVEV (reference sequence). This CDR3 is built from 14 residues. V was clipped by 6 bases and J by 4 bases, with 10 bases between them. The CDR3 coding sequence is TGTGCCAGCAGCTTAGCGGGGTATAATTCACCCCTCCACTTT. Amino acids: CASSLAGYNSPLHF.

This clonotype was counted many times. At one end the junction does not follow the germline gene, possibly because of a read error. The chain employs TRBV7-7 and TRBJ2-1, with a possible D match to TRBD1 (6 bases). The CDR3 is made up of 12 amino acids. From germline, CDR1 is SSHAT and CDR2 FNYEAQ (reference sequence). The CDR3 region has the DNA TGTGCTAGCAGCCAGGACAGAGGGGAGCAGTTCTTC. Translation: CASSQDRGEQFF.

V is TRBV4-3 and J is TRBJ2-2, with a weak D call TRBD2 (7 bases). This CDR3 spans 15 amino acids. Per germline, CDR1 LGHNA and CDR2 YSLEER. Trimming took off 6 bases at V and 7 bases at J, with 18 bases between the two ends. The CDR3 sequence is CASSVGGGAVGELFF. The CDR3 DNA reads TGCGCCAGCAGTGTGGGGGGGGGCGCGGTCGGGGAGCTGTTTTTT.

This clonotype has a handful of counts. The chain employs TRBV9 and TRBJ2-1, with 7 nucleotides matching TRBD1. V lost 0 bases, J lost 10 bases, and 4 bases stayed unmatched. Germline CDR1 SGDLS, CDR2 YYNGEE. The CDR3 spans 13 residues. The CDR3 is CASSVAGQAEQFF. CDR3 nucleotide sequence: TGTGCCAGCAGCGTAGCTGGACAGGCGGAGCAGTTCTTC.

This clonotype turned up a few times. V usage is TRBV7-2 and J usage is TRBJ2-3; TRBD1 is a possible D gene (5 bases). The V end lost 4 bases, the J end lost 3 bases, and 11 bases lay between the germline ends. The V gene's germline CDR1 is SGHTA and CDR2 FQGNSA. This CDR3 region has 14 residues. The CDR3 protein is CASSWQAGTDTQYF. The CDR3 coding sequence is TGTGCCAGCAGCTGGCAGGCAGGGACAGATACGCAGTATTTT.

This CDR3 is CASSYNSYEQYF. CDR3 sequence (DNA): TGTGCCAGCAGTTACAATAGCTACGAGCAGTACTTC. This chain joins TRBV6-2 or TRBV6-3 and TRBJ2-7; D remains unclear. The CDR3 consists of 12 residues. The V end lost 2 bases, the J end lost 3 bases, and 5 bases lay between the germline ends. CDR1 is MNHEY, CDR2 SVGEGT, per germline.

In this sample, this clonotype turned up many times. The chain combines TRBV29-1 with TRBJ2-1; D remains unclear. In germline, CDR1 is SQVTM, CDR2 ANQGSEA. The germline V and J ends were trimmed by 6 bases and 8 bases, with 5 bases remaining between them. This CDR3 is 9 amino acids long. The CDR3 region has the DNA TGCAGCGTCACAGATGAGCAGTTCTTC. It encodes CSVTDEQFF.